This record concerns one TCR beta chain sequence. Its specificity is unknown. Every isolated RNA sample was fully reverse transcribed, so sequencing captured expressed TCRB transcripts. Data came from immunoSEQ multiplex PCR; TCRdb stores just in-frame clones and leaves some out. The sample records approximately 170,000 clones, almost 8% being singletons. The sample originates from a study of beta chain features in type 1 diabetes. Whole-study findings and limits: TCRB CDR3s were moderately but significantly shorter in Type 1 diabetes patients in all four CD4+ subsets.

The CDR3 extends over 15 amino acids. Between the trimmed V and J ends, which lost 0 bases and 7 bases, there was a span of 13 bases. From germline, CDR1 is SGHTA and CDR2 FQGNSA. The chain links TRBV7-2 to TRBJ2-1; a possible D gene is TRBD1 (5 bases). Specimen: central memory CD4+ T cells from blood. The origin of this receptor is a man younger than 35 with type 1 diabetes. The DNA for the CDR3 is TGTGCCAGCAGCTTAGCAGGGGCGTTTAGGAATGAGCAGTTCTTC. It encodes CASSLAGAFRNEQFF.